This is a list of T cell receptor beta chains from one sample in a study of T cell therapy after organ transplantation. No cognate antigen is known for these TCRs. Here immunoSEQ multiplex PCR was the method, and the copy in TCRdb shows in-frame clones only, minus some. The table has roughly 15,000 clones, around 86% seen once. The specimen comprised CD8+ T cells from blood, sampled after autologous CMV-specific T cell therapy. These receptors were obtained from a human patient who had received a solid organ transplant and had CMV disease. The T cells may come from the graft donor. Each CDR3 is given with its conserved first and last residue. A D gene is named only where the DNA matches it firmly. Size is stated for part of the rows, as once, few or many counts, or as a class when the clone is expanded.

CDR3 protein: CASSDTTQGFEQYF
CDR3 DNA: TGTGCCAGCAGCGACACCACCCAGGGTTTCGAGCAGTACTTC
CDR3 length: 14
clone size: -
D gene: -
J gene: TRBJ2-7
V gene: TRBV11-2

CDR3 protein: CASSQDQGREQYF
CDR3 DNA: TGCGCCAGCAGCCAAGATCAGGGTCGTGAGCAGTACTTC
CDR3 length: 13
clone size: -
D gene: -
J gene: TRBJ2-7
V gene: TRBV4-1

CDR3 protein: CASNPMGQGDQPQHF
CDR3 DNA: TGTGCCAGTAACCCCATGGGACAGGGCGATCAGCCCCAGCATTTT
CDR3 length: 15
clone size: -
D gene: TRBD1
J gene: TRBJ1-5
V gene: TRBV6-5

CDR3 protein: CASSLQGVGGNTIYF
CDR3 DNA: TGTGCCAGCAGCCTGCAGGGGGTTGGCGGAAACACCATATATTTT
CDR3 length: 15
clone size: -
D gene: TRBD1
J gene: TRBJ1-3
V gene: TRBV7-6

CDR3 protein: CASSDSQGADTQYF
CDR3 DNA: TGTGCCAGCAGTGACTCACAGGGGGCAGATACGCAGTATTTT
CDR3 length: 14
clone size: few
D gene: TRBD1
J gene: TRBJ2-3
V gene: TRBV6-4

CDR3 protein: CASSPRVIPEAFF
CDR3 DNA: TGTGCCAGCAGCCCTCGGGTTATACCTGAAGCTTTCTTT
CDR3 length: 13
clone size: -
D gene: -
J gene: TRBJ1-1
V gene: TRBV9

CDR3 protein: CASSLRTYEQFF
CDR3 DNA: TGTGCCAGCAGCTTACGGACATACGAGCAGTTCTTC
CDR3 length: 12
clone size: -
D gene: -
J gene: TRBJ2-1
V gene: TRBV7-9

CDR3 protein: CASPIGLGNTIYF
CDR3 DNA: TGTGCCAGCCCCATCGGTCTCGGCAACACCATATATTTT
CDR3 length: 13
clone size: -
D gene: -
J gene: TRBJ1-3
V gene: TRBV2

CDR3 protein: CASSLLGSTYEQYF
CDR3 DNA: TGTGCCAGCAGTTTATTGGGGTCTACCTACGAGCAGTACTTC
CDR3 length: 14
clone size: -
D gene: -
J gene: TRBJ2-7
V gene: TRBV27

CDR3 protein: CASSIGPAGLEAFF
CDR3 DNA: TGTGCCAGTAGTATAGGTCCCGCCGGTCTTGAAGCTTTCTTT
CDR3 length: 14
clone size: -
D gene: -
J gene: TRBJ1-1
V gene: TRBV19

CDR3 protein: CASSLDPLAGNEQFF
CDR3 DNA: TGTGCCAGCAGCTTAGATCCCCTAGCGGGAAATGAGCAGTTCTTC
CDR3 length: 15
clone size: -
D gene: TRBD2
J gene: TRBJ2-1
V gene: TRBV7-2

CDR3 protein: CASSVQDLGNYEQYF
CDR3 DNA: TGTGCCAGCAGCGTGCAGGACCTGGGGAATTACGAGCAGTACTTC
CDR3 length: 15
clone size: once
D gene: -
J gene: TRBJ2-7
V gene: TRBV9

CDR3 protein: CASSHGRGSYEQYF
CDR3 DNA: TGTGCCAGCAGCCACGGGAGGGGATCCTACGAGCAGTACTTC
CDR3 length: 14
clone size: -
D gene: TRBD2
J gene: TRBJ2-7
V gene: TRBV5-4

CDR3 protein: CASSLAGGGTGELFF
CDR3 DNA: TGTGCCAGCAGCCTAGCGGGAGGGGGGACCGGGGAGCTGTTTTTT
CDR3 length: 15
clone size: -
D gene: TRBD2
J gene: TRBJ2-2
V gene: TRBV5-4

CDR3 protein: CASSDMTGGYGYTF
CDR3 DNA: TGTGCCAGCAGTGATATGACAGGGGGGTATGGCTACACCTTC
CDR3 length: 14
clone size: medium-sized
D gene: TRBD1
J gene: TRBJ1-2
V gene: TRBV2

CDR3 protein: CASSELKWGTEAFF
CDR3 DNA: TGTGCCAGCAGTGAATTGAAGTGGGGTACTGAAGCTTTCTTT
CDR3 length: 14
clone size: once
D gene: -
J gene: TRBJ1-1
V gene: TRBV6-1

CDR3 protein: CASSELAGNTGELFF
CDR3 DNA: TGTGCCAGCAGTGAACTAGCGGGAAACACCGGGGAGCTGTTTTTT
CDR3 length: 15
clone size: -
D gene: TRBD2
J gene: TRBJ2-2
V gene: TRBV6-1

CDR3 protein: CASSRQGDTGELFF
CDR3 DNA: TGTGCCAGCAGCCGACAGGGAGACACCGGGGAGCTGTTTTTT
CDR3 length: 14
clone size: -
D gene: TRBD1
J gene: TRBJ2-2
V gene: TRBV25-1

CDR3 protein: CASSGEGTEAFF
CDR3 DNA: TGCGCCAGCAGCGGGGAGGGCACTGAAGCTTTCTTT
CDR3 length: 12
clone size: -
D gene: -
J gene: TRBJ1-1
V gene: TRBV5-1

CDR3 protein: CASKGISKTQYF
CDR3 DNA: TGTGCCAGCAAGGGGATTAGCAAGACCCAGTACTTC
CDR3 length: 12
clone size: -
D gene: -
J gene: TRBJ2-5
V gene: TRBV2

CDR3 protein: CASSLARGGTEAFF
CDR3 DNA: TGTGCCAGCAGTTTAGCCAGGGGGGGGACTGAAGCTTTCTTT
CDR3 length: 14
clone size: once
D gene: TRBD1
J gene: TRBJ1-1
V gene: TRBV27

CDR3 protein: CSAEGRSGGAVTGELFF
CDR3 DNA: TGCAGCGCTGAAGGGCGCTCGGGGGGGGCGGTCACCGGGGAGCTGTTTTTT
CDR3 length: 17
clone size: once
D gene: TRBD2
J gene: TRBJ2-2
V gene: TRBV29-1

CDR3 protein: CASSFSGTDIIF
CDR3 DNA: TGTGCCAGCAGCTTCTCCGGGACGGACATTATCTTC
CDR3 length: 12
clone size: once
D gene: -
J gene: TRBJ1-2
V gene: TRBV13

CDR3 protein: CASSTSGALVNEQFF
CDR3 DNA: TGTGCCAGTAGTACATCAGGGGCTCTGGTCAATGAGCAGTTCTTC
CDR3 length: 15
clone size: -
D gene: -
J gene: TRBJ2-1
V gene: TRBV19

CDR3 protein: CASSYGGSQPQHF
CDR3 DNA: TGTGCCAGCAGTTACGGGGGAAGCCAGCCCCAGCATTTT
CDR3 length: 13
clone size: few
D gene: -
J gene: TRBJ1-5
V gene: TRBV6-6

CDR3 protein: CASSVEAQLLNTEAFF
CDR3 DNA: TGTGCCAGCAGCGTAGAGGCCCAGCTACTGAACACTGAAGCTTTCTTT
CDR3 length: 16
clone size: -
D gene: -
J gene: TRBJ1-1
V gene: TRBV9

CDR3 protein: CASSADTGSGEQYF
CDR3 DNA: TGTGCCAGCAGCGCGGACACAGGGTCTGGCGAGCAGTACTTC
CDR3 length: 14
clone size: -
D gene: -
J gene: TRBJ2-7
V gene: TRBV9

CDR3 protein: CASSPGVRKGNEKLFF
CDR3 DNA: TGTGCCAGCAGTCCAGGGGTTAGAAAGGGGAATGAAAAACTGTTTTTT
CDR3 length: 16
clone size: -
D gene: -
J gene: TRBJ1-4
V gene: TRBV27

CDR3 protein: CASSPTGGGASDTQYF
CDR3 DNA: TGCGCCAGCAGCCCCACTGGCGGGGGGGCCTCAGATACGCAGTATTTT
CDR3 length: 16
clone size: -
D gene: TRBD2
J gene: TRBJ2-3
V gene: TRBV4-1

CDR3 protein: CASSPTGISRNEQFF
CDR3 DNA: TGTGCCAGCAGCCCGACCGGGATCTCTAGAAATGAGCAGTTCTTC
CDR3 length: 15
clone size: -
D gene: -
J gene: TRBJ2-1
V gene: TRBV7-9

CDR3 protein: CASIPGQGEETQYF
CDR3 DNA: TGTGCCAGCATCCCGGGACAGGGGGAAGAGACCCAGTACTTC
CDR3 length: 14
clone size: -
D gene: TRBD1
J gene: TRBJ2-5
V gene: TRBV2

CDR3 protein: CASSYSTANTEAFF
CDR3 DNA: TGTGCCAGCAGTTACTCGACAGCGAACACTGAAGCTTTCTTT
CDR3 length: 14
clone size: once
D gene: -
J gene: TRBJ1-1
V gene: TRBV6-5

CDR3 protein: CASSRALNEQYF
CDR3 DNA: TGTGCCAGCAGCCGAGCACTAAACGAGCAGTACTTC
CDR3 length: 12
clone size: -
D gene: -
J gene: TRBJ2-7
V gene: TRBV13

CDR3 protein: CASSLQGYSNQPQHF
CDR3 DNA: TGTGCCAGCAGTCTACAGGGATATAGCAATCAGCCCCAGCATTTT
CDR3 length: 15
clone size: few
D gene: -
J gene: TRBJ1-5
V gene: TRBV6-5

CDR3 protein: CSVQQAAYEQYF
CDR3 DNA: TGCAGCGTGCAACAGGCCGCCTACGAGCAGTACTTC
CDR3 length: 12
clone size: -
D gene: -
J gene: TRBJ2-7
V gene: TRBV29-1